This T cell receptor (beta chain) was identified during a study of monozygotic twins with inflammatory bowel disease. Study-level findings and limits: Data gave no support to a single strong signal or clonotype associated with IBD. Individual T cell subtypes were not distinguishable. IBD patients, compared with healthy twins, shared fewer clonotypes with others (especially with disease activity).

The authors used around 3,800 ng of total RNA per TCR library. Using the 5' RACE reads, TCRdb records one entry per CDR3 protein without DNA. Its table records approximately 380,000 distinct CDR3 sequences. Concerning this clonotype itself: Its specificity is unknown.

This TCR was sampled from a human donor with ulcerative colitis or Crohn's disease, or a healthy co-twin of an affected twin (not recorded which). Sequences were obtained from blood.

The CDR3 loop reads CASSLLAGAFTDTQYF. The rearrangement links TRBV7-9 to TRBJ2-3; the TCRdb call, TRBD1, lacks DNA for checking. CDR1 and CDR2 (germline): SEHNR, FQNEAQ (reference sequence). There are 16 residues in the CDR3. Variable domain in full (rest from reference TRBV7-9 and TRBJ2-3): DTGVSQNPRHKITKRGQNVTFRCDPISEHNRLYWYRQTLGQGPEFLTYFQNEAQLEKSRLLSDRFSAERPKGSFSTLEIQRTEQGDSAMYLCASSLLAGAFTDTQYFGPGTRLTVL.